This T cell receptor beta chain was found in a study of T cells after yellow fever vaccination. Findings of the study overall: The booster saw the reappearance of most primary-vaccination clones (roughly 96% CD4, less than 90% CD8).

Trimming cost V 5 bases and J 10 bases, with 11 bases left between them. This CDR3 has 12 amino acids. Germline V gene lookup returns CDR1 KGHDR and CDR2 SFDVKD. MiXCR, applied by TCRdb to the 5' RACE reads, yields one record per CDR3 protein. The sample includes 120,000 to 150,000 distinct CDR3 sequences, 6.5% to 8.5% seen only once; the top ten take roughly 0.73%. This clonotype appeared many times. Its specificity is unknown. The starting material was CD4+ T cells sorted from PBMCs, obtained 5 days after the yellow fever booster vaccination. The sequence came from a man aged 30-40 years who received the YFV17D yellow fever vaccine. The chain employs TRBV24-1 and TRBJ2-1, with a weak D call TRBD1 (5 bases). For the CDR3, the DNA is TGTGCCACCAGTGGTGTCGGACAAGAGCAGTTCTTC. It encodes CATSGVGQEQFF.